The TCR beta chain under discussion was sequenced for a study of blood T cells in healthy people across ages. Study-level points and caveats: Long-lived donors exceeded aged donors in naive CD4+ cells and diversity. The fall in TCR beta diversity per million T cells was roughly linear with age.

The CDR3 has 15 amino acids. The germline V gene has CDR1 SGHTA and CDR2 FQGTGA. Trimming pared 5 bases from V and 0 bases from J, leaving 12 bases between. A second about 7 to 11 cycle PCR used barcoded and J-beta primers. TCRdb re-derived calls from the 5' RACE reads in MiXCR, one entry per CDR3 protein. The sample contains around 520,000 distinct CDR3 sequences, about 26% of which appear only once. This clonotype was seen only a few times. Its antigen is as yet unknown. These data also featured in a second study, about T cells of mothers and their children. That publication notes: Every mother supplied over 9 million TCR beta CDR3 reads and every child approximately 2.8 million. A slight, non-significant increase in overlap was found for related mother-child pairs relative to unrelated pairs.

Sequenced: blood. The chain couples TRBV7-3 to TRBJ2-3; possible D gene TRBD2, 5 bases. This TCR was sampled from a boy younger than 10 in good health. CDR3 DNA sequence: TGTGCCAGCAGCAGCGGTACCTTTAGCACAGATACGCAGTATTTT. The encoded protein is CASSSGTFSTDTQYF.